One and the same sample provided the 11 T cell receptor beta chains below, sequenced in a study of T cells after yellow fever vaccination. TCRdb ran MiXCR on the 5' RACE reads and lists one entry per CDR3 protein. The sample has around 590,000 distinct CDR3 sequences, 12% seen once. The sample in question was PBMCs, obtained on the day of the yellow fever booster vaccination. The receptors derive from a young man who received the YFV17D yellow fever vaccine.

The CDR3 spells CASKRAGEPNLNEQYF. As DNA, the CDR3 is TGTGCCAGCAAGAGGGCGGGGGAACCTAATCTCAACGAGCAGTACTTC. The chain joins TRBV12-3 or TRBV12-4 to TRBJ2-7, with 7 positions matching TRBD2. CDR3 length: 16 residues. J lost 5 bases, V lost 7 bases, and 17 bases had no gene match.

A note on this clonotype: The junction and the germline gene differ at one end; a read error may be behind it. The V and J genes are TRBV5-1 and TRBJ2-7; unclear D gene. The CDR3 has 15 residues. Germline CDR1 and CDR2: SGHRS and YFSETQ. As DNA, the CDR3 is TGCGCCAGCAGCTTGGTGTCTAGGAGCGCCTACAAGCAGTACTTC. Translating it yields CASSLVSRSAYKQYF.

This chain uses TRBV27 with TRBJ2-6; 9 positions agree with TRBD1. The germline V gene has CDR1 MNHEY and CDR2 SMNVEV (reference sequence). V was pared by 6 bases and J by 2 bases, with 8 bases of the junction left unmatched. The CDR3 has 17 amino acids. CDR3 DNA sequence: TGTGCCAGCAGGGGACAGGGAGGTAGTCCTGGGGCCAACGTCCTGACTTTC. Translated: CASRGQGGSPGANVLTF.

This clonotype was detected a few times. This chain uses TRBV20-1 with TRBJ2-5; 9 positions match TRBD2. With 4 bases clipped from V and 2 bases from J, the junction kept 5 bases outside the gene matches. The CDR3 has 14 amino acids. Germline assignment: CDR1 DFQATT and CDR2 SNEGSKA (reference sequence). The DNA of the CDR3 is TGCAGTGCTAACCCGACTAGCGGACAAGAGACCCAGTACTTC. Protein sequence: CSANPTSGQETQYF.

The chain recombines TRBV20-1 with TRBJ2-3, with D possibly TRBD2 on 6 matching bases. Trimming stripped 6 bases from V and 7 bases from J, with 29 bases between. This CDR3 contains 17 residues. Germline CDR1 reads DFQATT; CDR2 reads SNEGSKA (reference sequence). The CDR3 sequence is CSAPLGQKGGVDNTQYF. Here the CDR3 DNA reads TGCAGTGCCCCACTAGGCCAAAAAGGAGGGGTTGATAATACGCAGTATTTT.

This clonotype was observed a handful of times. The CDR3 nucleotides read TGTGCCAGCAGCTGGGGACAGGGCGAAGCTTTCTTT. Protein product: CASSWGQGEAFF. The rearrangement joins TRBV7-9 to TRBJ1-1; 9 positions agree with TRBD1. Looked up from germline, CDR1 is SEHNR and CDR2 is FQNEAQ (reference sequence). This CDR3 comprises 12 residues. V trimming: 4 bases; J trimming: 8 bases; junction bases outside the gene matches: 2.

This clonotype was observed a handful of times. The V and J genes are TRBV28 and TRBJ1-5; D remains unclear. In germline, CDR1 is MDHEN, CDR2 SYDVKM. The CDR3 contains 13 residues. Trimming took off 3 bases at V and 3 bases at J, with 6 bases between the two ends. In nucleotides, the CDR3 is TGTGCCAGCAGTTTGTTCGACAATCAGCCCCAGCATTTT. Translating gives CASSLFDNQPQHF. The full variable domain, completed using reference TRBV28 and TRBJ1-5, is DVKVTQSSRYLVKRTGEKVFLECVQDMDHENMFWYRQDPGLGLRLIYFSYDVKMKEKGDIPEGYSVSREKKERFSLILESASTNQTSMYLCASSLFDNQPQHFGDGTRLSIL.

The chain carries TRBV18 and TRBJ2-7; D is possibly TRBD1 (6 bases). Trimming took 6 bases from V and 4 from J, leaving 16 bases between them. The CDR3 extends over 14 amino acids. Looked up from germline, CDR1 is KGHSH and CDR2 is LQKENI. CDR3 nucleotide sequence: TGTGCCAGCTCCCTCCGGGACATCCCTTACGAGCAGTACTTC. Protein sequence: CASSLRDIPYEQYF.

This clonotype was seen at least ten times. The CDR3 spells CAWKALLGDDTEAFF. CDR3 sequence (DNA): TGTGCCTGGAAGGCCCTCTTAGGGGATGACACTGAAGCTTTCTTT. This chain uses TRBV30 with TRBJ1-1; weak D call: TRBD1 (5 bases). V lost 4 bases and J 3 bases, leaving 18 bases between the germline ends. CDR1 GTSNPN and CDR2 SVGIG come from the germline V gene (reference sequence). The length of the CDR3 is 15 residues.

The J gene is TRBJ2-2, the V gene TRBV5-1, with 7 positions matching TRBD1. J gave up 3 bases and V 7 bases, and 3 bases lay outside the gene matches. This CDR3 has 13 amino acids. The germline V gene has CDR1 SGHRS and CDR2 YFSETQ. The CDR3 reads CASLGQYTGELFF. For the CDR3, the DNA is TGCGCCAGCCTGGGACAGTACACCGGGGAGCTGTTTTTT.

This clonotype was picked up many times. V and J are TRBV29-1 and TRBJ2-4, with unresolved D. Germline V lookup: CDR1 SQVTM, CDR2 ANQGSEA. The CDR3 has 13 residues. Trimming shortened V by 6 bases and J by 2 bases, and 11 bases separated the two germline ends. The CDR3 loop is CSVNSRTKNIQYF. The CDR3 region has the DNA TGCAGCGTAAACAGCCGGACCAAAAACATTCAGTACTTC.